These 5 T cell receptor beta chains share one sample of origin, sequenced in a study of shared clonotypes between healthy human individuals. Measured with immunoSEQ multiplex PCR; TCRdb has only the in-frame clones, and not every one. The profile covers about 2 million clones, with 85% to 95% appearing a single time and 0.1% to 0.15% taken by the ten largest. Sequencing used naive CD4+ T cells sorted from blood. Subset reported: CD45RA+ positively selected. The receptor set was obtained from a man aged 18-30 years in good health.

CDR3 DNA sequence: TGTGCCAGCAGCTTAGGGACAGGGTATGGCTACACCTTC. This encodes CASSLGTGYGYTF. This chain links TRBV7-2 with TRBJ1-2, with TRBD1 identical over 8 bases. Germline V gene data show CDR1 as SGHTA and CDR2 as FQGNSA. CDR3 length: 13 residues. V gave up 1 base and J gave up 5 bases; unmatched junction bases: 0. Using reference TRBV7-2 and TRBJ1-2 for the parts outside the CDR3, the full variable domain is GAGVSQSPSNKVTEKGKDVELRCDPISGHTALYWYRQSLGQGLEFLIYFQGNSAPDKSGLPSDRFSAERTGGSVSTLTIQRTQQEDSAVYLCASSLGTGYGYTFGSGTRLTVV.

The chain has TRBV2 and TRBJ2-3; 7 bases align to TRBD2. The CDR3 has 13 amino acids. With 4 bases clipped from V and 4 bases from J, the junction kept 2 bases outside the gene matches. Germline CDR1 reads SNHLY; CDR2 reads FYNNEI. CDR3 nucleotides: TGTGCCAGCAGTGCGGGGGGAGCAGATACGCAGTATTTT. Protein sequence: CASSAGGADTQYF.

The V and J genes are TRBV11-2 and TRBJ2-1, with 9 positions matching TRBD2. V dropped 5 bases and J dropped 4; count of bases not matched to a gene: 9. This CDR3 has 16 amino acids. CDR1 and CDR2 from the germline V gene are SGHAT and FQNNGV. CDR3 coding DNA: TGTGCCAGCAGCCCCATTAGCGGGAGACAATACAATGAGCAGTTCTTC. It is translated as CASSPISGRQYNEQFF.

This clone turned up a few times. The same CDR3 is also encoded by other DNA sequences in this sample. This chain links TRBV7-3 with TRBJ1-2; 7 bases agree with TRBD1. Trimming at V came to 5 bases and at J to 1 base, leaving 4 bases not matched to a gene. The CDR3 length is 14 residues. Per the germline V gene, CDR1 is SGHTA and CDR2 is FQGTGA. The CDR3 reads CASSLRQGNYGYTF. CDR3 nucleotide sequence: TGTGCCAGCAGCCTACGACAGGGTAACTATGGCTACACCTTC.

The chain has TRBV4-2 and TRBJ2-5; 10 positions agree with TRBD1. Germline CDR1 and CDR2: LGHNA and YNFKEQ. The CDR3 extends over 17 amino acids. V gave up 3 bases and J gave up 4 bases; unmatched junction bases: 11. This chain's CDR3 is CASSHPPGTGVGETQYF. The DNA for the CDR3 is TGTGCCAGCAGCCATCCCCCCGGGACAGGGGTGGGAGAGACCCAGTACTTC.